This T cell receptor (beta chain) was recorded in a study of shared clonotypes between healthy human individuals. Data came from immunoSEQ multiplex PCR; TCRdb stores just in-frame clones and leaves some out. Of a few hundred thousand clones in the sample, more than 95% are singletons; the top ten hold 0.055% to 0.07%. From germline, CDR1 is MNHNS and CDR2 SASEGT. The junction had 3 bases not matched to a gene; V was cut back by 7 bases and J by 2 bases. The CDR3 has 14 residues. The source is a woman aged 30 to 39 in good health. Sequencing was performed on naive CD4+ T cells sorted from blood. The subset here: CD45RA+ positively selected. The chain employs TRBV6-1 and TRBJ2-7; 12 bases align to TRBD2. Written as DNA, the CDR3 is TGTGCCAGCAAGCTAGCGGGAGGGCCCTACGAGCAGTACTTC. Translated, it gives CASKLAGGPYEQYF.